Given below is one T cell receptor beta chain in context. This sample is drawn from a study of control samples from healthy donors and cancer patients. This CDR3 has 13 amino acids. From germline, CDR1 is SGHNT and CDR2 YYREEE (reference sequence). The germline V and J ends were trimmed by 4 bases and 2 bases, with 9 bases remaining between them. This table comes from immunoSEQ multiplex PCR, and its TCRdb copy is limited to in-frame clones, with some not included. Here the sample spans more than 5,500 clones, 76% being singletons. Specimen: formalin-fixed, paraffin-embedded tissue. The clonotype was recovered from a male donor with melanoma. This chain connects TRBV5-4 to TRBJ1-1; D is possibly TRBD1 (5 bases). Here the CDR3 DNA reads TGTGCCAGCAGCCGGGACTATAACACTGAAGCTTTCTTT. It translates to CASSRDYNTEAFF.